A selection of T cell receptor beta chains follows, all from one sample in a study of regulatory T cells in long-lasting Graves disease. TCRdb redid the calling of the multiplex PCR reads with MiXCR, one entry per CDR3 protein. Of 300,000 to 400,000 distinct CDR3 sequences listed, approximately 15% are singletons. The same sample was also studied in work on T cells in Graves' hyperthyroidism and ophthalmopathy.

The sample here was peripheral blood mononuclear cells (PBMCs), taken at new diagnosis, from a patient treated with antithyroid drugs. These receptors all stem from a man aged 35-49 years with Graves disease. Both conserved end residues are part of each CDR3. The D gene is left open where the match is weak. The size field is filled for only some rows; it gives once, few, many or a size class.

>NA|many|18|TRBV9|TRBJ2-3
TGTGCCAGCAGCGTAGTGTGGGGCTCCTCGAAATACACAGATACGCAGTATTTT
CASSVVWGSSKYTDTQYF
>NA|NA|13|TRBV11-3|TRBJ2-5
TGTGCCAGCAGTCGAACGGAACAAGAGACCCAGTACTTC
CASSRTEQETQYF
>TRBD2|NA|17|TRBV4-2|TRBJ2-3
TGTGCCAGCAGCCAGGCCCCTAGCGGGGGGGACACAGATACGCAGTATTTT
CASSQAPSGGDTDTQYF
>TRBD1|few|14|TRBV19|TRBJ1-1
TGTGCCAGTAGTAACAGACAGGGCGGTCCTGAAGCTTTCTTT
CASSNRQGGPEAFF
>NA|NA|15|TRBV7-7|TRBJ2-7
TGTGCTAGCAGCGAAGACCTCCGGGACACCACCGAGCAGTACTTC
CASSEDLRDTTEQYF
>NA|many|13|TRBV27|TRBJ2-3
TGTGCCAGCAGTTTTAAGGGGCCAGATACGCAGTATTTT
CASSFKGPDTQYF
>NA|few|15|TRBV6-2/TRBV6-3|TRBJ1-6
TGTGCCAGCAGCCTCCCCCAGGGGAGGTATTCACCCCTCCACTTT
CASSLPQGRYSPLHF
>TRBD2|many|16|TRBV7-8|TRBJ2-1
TGTGCCAGCAGCTTAAGGGCGGGGGGCCTGTACAATGAGCAGTTCTTC
CASSLRAGGLYNEQFF
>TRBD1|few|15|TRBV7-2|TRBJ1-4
TGTGCCAGCAGCCCCGTGGGACAGGGTAATGAAAAACTGTTTTTT
CASSPVGQGNEKLFF
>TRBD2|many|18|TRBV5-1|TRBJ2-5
TGCGCCAGCAGCTCACCCTCGGGACTAGCGGGGGCCCAAGAGACCCAGTACTTC
CASSSPSGLAGAQETQYF
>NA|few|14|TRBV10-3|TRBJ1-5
TGTGCCATCAGCCCGGGGGGGGGCGGTCAGCCCCAGCATTTT
CAISPGGGGQPQHF
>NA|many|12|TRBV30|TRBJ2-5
TGTGCCTGGAGCCATCTCTCGGAGACCCAGTACTTC
CAWSHLSETQYF
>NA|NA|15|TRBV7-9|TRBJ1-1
TGTGCCAGCAGCTTAGGTATGCTGGGGCGAGGTGAAGCTTTCTTT
CASSLGMLGRGEAFF
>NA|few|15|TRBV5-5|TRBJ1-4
TGTGCCAGCAGCTTGGTAGCTGCAACTAATGAAAAACTGTTTTTT
CASSLVAATNEKLFF
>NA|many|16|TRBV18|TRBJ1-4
TGTGCCAGCTCCCTCACCCGCTCGGGGTCTAATGAAAAACTGTTTTTT
CASSLTRSGSNEKLFF
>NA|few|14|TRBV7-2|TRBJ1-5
TGTGCCAGCAGCTTACGAGCCAAGAATCAGCCCCAGCATTTT
CASSLRAKNQPQHF
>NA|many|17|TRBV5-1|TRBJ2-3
TGCGCCAGCAGCTTGGGAGTACAGGCACGAGCCCAAGATACGCAGTATTTT
CASSLGVQARAQDTQYF
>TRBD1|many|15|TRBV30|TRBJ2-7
TGTGCCTGGAGTTTCGGGACAGGGGGGCTAGGCGAGCAGTACTTC
CAWSFGTGGLGEQYF
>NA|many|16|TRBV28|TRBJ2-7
TGTGCCAGCAGTTACCGCCTCGGGGCCAGCTCCTACGAGCAGTACTTC
CASSYRLGASSYEQYF
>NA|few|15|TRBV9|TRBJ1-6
TGTGCCAGCAGCGGGGGAGTCTCCTATAATTCACCCCTCCACTTT
CASSGGVSYNSPLHF
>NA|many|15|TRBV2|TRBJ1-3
TGTGCCAGCAGTGAAGTGGGCAGGGATGGAAACACCATATATTTT
CASSEVGRDGNTIYF
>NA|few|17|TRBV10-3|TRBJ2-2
TGTGCCATCAGTGGCCCCCCGGGGGACCCGAACACCGGGGAGCTGTTTTTT
CAISGPPGDPNTGELFF
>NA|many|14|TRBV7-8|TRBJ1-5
TGTGCCAGCAGCATTTCCACCCAAAATCAGCCCCAGCATTTT
CASSISTQNQPQHF
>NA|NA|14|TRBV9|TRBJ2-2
TGTGCCAGCAGCTTCATTGGAGGCACCGGGGAGCTGTTTTTT
CASSFIGGTGELFF